These T cell receptor beta chains were read from a single sample in a study of circulating CD8 cells and anti-PD-1 response in melanoma. Each CDR3 protein is one row after TCRdb ran MiXCR on the reads. The sample records some 200 distinct CDR3 sequences, approximately 12% being singletons. The sample here was CD8+ T cells from PBMCs, taken at baseline or after one month of anti-PD-1 therapy (not recorded which). The source is a human donor with melanoma. The CDR3 runs from the conserved cysteine through the conserved F or W. Fields, in order: clone size, V gene, J gene, D gene, CDR3 DNA, CDR3 protein. D genes are given only for firm matches. Clone size appears in some rows only: once, few, many, or a class for an expanded clone.

size: medium-sized; V: TRBV27; J: TRBJ2-3; D: TRBD2; DNA: TGTGCCAGCAGTCCCCCGGCTAGCGGGGACACAGATACGCAGTATTTT; CDR3: CASSPPASGDTDTQYF
size: large; V: TRBV27; J: TRBJ2-7; D: NA; DNA: TGTGCCAGCAGTCCCTCCGACAGTGGGCGTTACGAGCAGTACTTC; CDR3: CASSPSDSGRYEQYF
size: medium-sized; V: TRBV10-3; J: TRBJ2-7; D: NA; DNA: TGTGCCATCAGACCAGAGGAGGCCATCTACGAGCAGTACTTC; CDR3: CAIRPEEAIYEQYF
size: hyperexpanded; V: TRBV18; J: TRBJ2-7; D: NA; DNA: TGTGCCAGCTCACCCACAGGGTACTTCGGCGAGCAGTACTTC; CDR3: CASSPTGYFGEQYF
size: large; V: TRBV6-6; J: TRBJ2-7; D: NA; DNA: TGTGCGACCCGGACGGAAGGGTTGTACGAGCAGTACTTC; CDR3: CATRTEGLYEQYF
size: NA; V: TRBV19; J: TRBJ1-5; D: NA; DNA: TGTGCCAGTAATTCGGGACAACTTAGCAATCAGCCCCAGCATTTT; CDR3: CASNSGQLSNQPQHF
size: NA; V: TRBV2; J: TRBJ2-1; D: NA; DNA: TGTGCCAGCAGTGCCCCACGGACAACTGGTGGGCAGTTCTTC; CDR3: CASSAPRTTGGQFF
size: medium-sized; V: TRBV28; J: TRBJ2-7; D: NA; DNA: TGTGCCAGCAGTTTCAGTGTAGCCTACGAGCAGTACTTC; CDR3: CASSFSVAYEQYF
size: large; V: TRBV27; J: TRBJ2-5; D: NA; DNA: TGTGCCAGCAGTCCCTCCCGACGGGGGACCCAGTACTTC; CDR3: CASSPSRRGTQYF
size: NA; V: TRBV6-5; J: TRBJ1-2; D: NA; DNA: TGTGCCAGCAGTTTTGTAGAAGGGAGGGACTATGGCCACACCTTC; CDR3: CASSFVEGRDYGHTF
size: large; V: TRBV3-1; J: TRBJ2-6; D: NA; DNA: TGTGCCAGCAGCGGGCTTGGGGCCAACGTCCTGACTTTC; CDR3: CASSGLGANVLTF
size: large; V: TRBV4-2; J: TRBJ1-5; D: TRBD1; DNA: TGTGCCAGCAGCCAACTAGAGGACAGGGACAAGCCCCAGCATTTT; CDR3: CASSQLEDRDKPQHF
size: large; V: TRBV28; J: TRBJ1-1; D: NA; DNA: TGTGCCAGCAGTTTAGAGCCCGGGGACACTGAAGCTTTCTTT; CDR3: CASSLEPGDTEAFF
size: large; V: TRBV20-1; J: TRBJ2-3; D: NA; DNA: TGCAGTGCCCGGGACAGCCTAACGGGGACTAGCACAGATACGCAGTATTTT; CDR3: CSARDSLTGTSTDTQYF
size: large; V: TRBV27; J: TRBJ2-3; D: TRBD2; DNA: TGTGCCAGCAGTTTTGTTAGCGGGAGGGCCACTAGCACAGATACGCAGTATTTT; CDR3: CASSFVSGRATSTDTQYF
size: medium-sized; V: TRBV29-1; J: TRBJ2-5; D: NA; DNA: TGCAGCGTTCCTTTGGCGGAGCAAGAGACCCAGTACTTC; CDR3: CSVPLAEQETQYF
size: medium-sized; V: TRBV20-1; J: TRBJ1-4; D: NA; DNA: TGCAGTGCTAGACGGCAGGACGATGAAAAACTGTTTTTT; CDR3: CSARRQDDEKLFF
size: medium-sized; V: TRBV24-1; J: TRBJ2-2; D: NA; DNA: TGTGCCACCAGTGAGATCAGGGGAGACACCGGGGAGCTGTTTTTT; CDR3: CATSEIRGDTGELFF
size: hyperexpanded; V: TRBV28; J: TRBJ2-3; D: NA; DNA: TGTGCCAGCAGTTTTCCGGTCGGGCCTAGCACAGATACGCAGTATTTT; CDR3: CASSFPVGPSTDTQYF
size: large; V: TRBV28; J: TRBJ2-3; D: TRBD2; DNA: TGTGCCAGCAGTGATGTGGGGGGGTACACAGATACGCAGTATTTT; CDR3: CASSDVGGYTDTQYF
size: large; V: TRBV9; J: TRBJ2-1; D: TRBD2; DNA: TGTGCCAGCAGCGCCCCCGGGGAGGGCTACAATGAGCAGTTCTTC; CDR3: CASSAPGEGYNEQFF
size: large; V: TRBV25-1; J: TRBJ2-7; D: NA; DNA: TGTGCCAAAAGCAATTTCTACGAGCAGTACTTC; CDR3: CAKSNFYEQYF
size: large; V: TRBV27; J: TRBJ1-1; D: NA; DNA: TGTGCCAGCATGAGGGGTGGCACTGAAGCTTTCTTT; CDR3: CASMRGGTEAFF
size: large; V: TRBV7-9; J: TRBJ2-5; D: NA; DNA: TGTGCCAGCAGCTTGGGCACAATCCAAGAGACCCAGTACTTC; CDR3: CASSLGTIQETQYF
size: medium-sized; V: TRBV13; J: TRBJ2-1; D: NA; DNA: TGTGCCAGCAGCTTGAGGACGGCTAATAACAATGAGCAGTTCTTC; CDR3: CASSLRTANNNEQFF
size: hyperexpanded; V: TRBV2; J: TRBJ2-3; D: NA; DNA: TGTGCCAGCGCCCGAACTCATGGTCTGAGCACAGATACGCAGTATTTT; CDR3: CASARTHGLSTDTQYF
size: NA; V: TRBV28; J: TRBJ1-1; D: NA; DNA: TGTGCCAGCGGTTTAGAGCCCGGGGACACTGAAGCTTCCTTT; CDR3: CASGLEPGDTEASF
size: large; V: TRBV15; J: TRBJ2-3; D: TRBD1; DNA: TGTGCCACCAGCTCCCTCAGGGGGTACGCAGGCACAGATACGCAGTATTTT; CDR3: CATSSLRGYAGTDTQYF
size: large; V: TRBV7-3; J: TRBJ1-1; D: NA; DNA: TGTGCCAGCAGCTTAACCGGGAGGGTTGCTGAAGCTTTCTTT; CDR3: CASSLTGRVAEAFF
size: medium-sized; V: TRBV28; J: TRBJ1-2; D: NA; DNA: TGTGCCAGCAGTGTGGCGGGGACGGTCTATGGCTACACCTTC; CDR3: CASSVAGTVYGYTF
size: large; V: TRBV19; J: TRBJ2-1; D: TRBD2; DNA: TGTGCCAGTAGTGTAGGGACTAGCGAGCAGTTCTTC; CDR3: CASSVGTSEQFF
size: large; V: TRBV19; J: TRBJ2-1; D: TRBD2; DNA: TGTGCCAGTAGTATAGATAGCGGGAGTCTGAATGAGCAGTTCTTC; CDR3: CASSIDSGSLNEQFF
size: large; V: TRBV28; J: TRBJ2-3; D: NA; DNA: TGTGCCAGCTCCCTAGAGCCCACAGATACGCAGTATTTT; CDR3: CASSLEPTDTQYF
size: medium-sized; V: TRBV27; J: TRBJ1-2; D: TRBD1; DNA: TGTGCCAGCAGGGAACAGGGGAACCTCTATGGCTACACCTTC; CDR3: CASREQGNLYGYTF
size: large; V: TRBV3-1; J: TRBJ2-1; D: TRBD2; DNA: TGTGCCAGCAGCCCGGGACTAGCGGGATTTGAGCAGTTCTTC; CDR3: CASSPGLAGFEQFF
size: large; V: TRBV20-1; J: TRBJ1-2; D: NA; DNA: TGCAGTGCCCCCACCCATTTAAGTAAGGCCGCCTACGGCTACACCTTC; CDR3: CSAPTHLSKAAYGYTF
size: large; V: TRBV29-1; J: TRBJ2-7; D: NA; DNA: TGCAGCGTTGAGGGGGCGGAATCCTCCTACGAGCAGTACTTC; CDR3: CSVEGAESSYEQYF
size: NA; V: TRBV27; J: TRBJ1-1; D: TRBD1; DNA: TGTGCCAGCAGTTTACCACAGGGGAGTAGGACGGTGGCTTTCTTT; CDR3: CASSLPQGSRTVAFF
size: large; V: TRBV6-5; J: TRBJ2-7; D: NA; DNA: TGTGCCAGCAGTTATGGCAGGAAACCTTACGAGCAGTACTTC; CDR3: CASSYGRKPYEQYF
size: large; V: TRBV27; J: TRBJ2-1; D: NA; DNA: TGTGCCAGCAGTTTGATCCTGAGCTCCTACAATGAGCAGTTCTTC; CDR3: CASSLILSSYNEQFF
size: large; V: TRBV9; J: TRBJ2-5; D: TRBD1; DNA: TGTGCCAGCAGCCCCCGGGACAGGGAAGAGACCCAGTACTTC; CDR3: CASSPRDREETQYF
size: medium-sized; V: TRBV4-3; J: TRBJ2-3; D: NA; DNA: TGCGCCAGCAGCCAAGAGAGACTCACAGATACGCAGTATTTT; CDR3: CASSQERLTDTQYF
size: large; V: TRBV27; J: TRBJ1-1; D: TRBD1; DNA: TGTGCCAGCAGTTTGACAGGGAGTGATGAAGCTTTCTTT; CDR3: CASSLTGSDEAFF
size: medium-sized; V: TRBV21-1; J: TRBJ1-1; D: NA; DNA: TGTGCCAGCATCCCCCCCACGGGGCCTGAAGCTTTCTTT; CDR3: CASIPPTGPEAFF
size: large; V: TRBV27; J: TRBJ1-1; D: NA; DNA: TGTGCCAGCAGTTTATCTCTGGGGAGTAGGACGGTGGCTTTCTTT; CDR3: CASSLSLGSRTVAFF
size: large; V: TRBV29-1; J: TRBJ1-2; D: TRBD1; DNA: TGCAGCGGCCGGGACAGCTATGGCTACACCTTC; CDR3: CSGRDSYGYTF
size: large; V: TRBV28; J: TRBJ2-7; D: NA; DNA: TGTGCCAGCAGTTTCCAGGGCCCTTCCTACGAGCAGTACTTC; CDR3: CASSFQGPSYEQYF
size: NA; V: TRBV19; J: TRBJ2-7; D: TRBD2; DNA: TGTGCCAGTAGTACCCACGAAGGGGAGGGCTCCTACGAGCAGTACTTC; CDR3: CASSTHEGEGSYEQYF
size: large; V: TRBV19; J: TRBJ2-7; D: NA; DNA: TGTGCCAGTAGTCCCCCCGCCGTCGGGGAGCAGTACTTC; CDR3: CASSPPAVGEQYF
size: NA; V: TRBV2; J: TRBJ2-2; D: NA; DNA: TGTGCCAGCAGCTCAGGAAAGCTGATTTCCGGGGAGCTGTTTTTT; CDR3: CASSSGKLISGELFF
size: large; V: TRBV27; J: TRBJ2-5; D: NA; DNA: TGTGCCAGCAGTCGGGTAGTCCAAGAGACCCAGTACTTC; CDR3: CASSRVVQETQYF
size: hyperexpanded; V: TRBV9; J: TRBJ1-1; D: NA; DNA: TGTGCCAGCAGCGTAGCCCCAAAGATGAACACTGAAGCTTTCTTT; CDR3: CASSVAPKMNTEAFF
size: hyperexpanded; V: TRBV12-5; J: TRBJ1-5; D: NA; DNA: TGTGCTAGCCTATTTAGACAGTTCAATCAGCCCCAGCATTTT; CDR3: CASLFRQFNQPQHF
size: NA; V: TRBV28; J: TRBJ1-5; D: NA; DNA: TGTGCCAGCAGACGGGGCCGCGGCAATCAGCCCCAGCATTTC; CDR3: CASRRGRGNQPQHF